This TCR beta chain was identified in a study of regulatory T cells. V lost 3 bases, J lost 6 bases, and 11 bases lay in between. Germline CDR1 reads MDHEN; CDR2 reads SYDVKM. This CDR3 is 13 amino acids long. Study conclusions and caveats: CD3G-deficient patients' regulatory T cells showed reduced Shannon diversity versus autologous conventional CD4+ and control regulatory cells.

On this clone itself: As yet, its antigen is unknown.

The primer mix had 52 TRBV and 13 TRBJ primers. Sequenced by immunoSEQ multiplex PCR; TCRdb stores in-frame clones only, minus some. Of over 3,500 clones in the sample, approximately 91% are singletons; the top ten hold 2.6%. CD4+ cells were sorted into CD25-high CD127-low regulatory cells and CD25-low CD127-high conventional cells. The chain is built from TRBV28 and TRBJ1-2, with D perhaps TRBD1 (5 bases). This receptor was obtained from a child younger than 10 with CD3G deficiency. The sample was CD4+ Tregs sorted from blood. In DNA, the CDR3 is TGTGCCAGCAGTTTTGCAGGGCGGAATGGCTACACCTTC. It translates to CASSFAGRNGYTF.